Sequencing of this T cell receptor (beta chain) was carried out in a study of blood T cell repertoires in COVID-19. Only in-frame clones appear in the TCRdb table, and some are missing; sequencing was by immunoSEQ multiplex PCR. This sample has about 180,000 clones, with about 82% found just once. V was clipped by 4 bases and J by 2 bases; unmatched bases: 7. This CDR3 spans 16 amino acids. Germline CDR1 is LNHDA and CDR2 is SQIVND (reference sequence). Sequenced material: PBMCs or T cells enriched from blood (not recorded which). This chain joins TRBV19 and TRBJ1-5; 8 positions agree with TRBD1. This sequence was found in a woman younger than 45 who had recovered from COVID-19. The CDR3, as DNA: TGTGCCAGTAGTAGCTTAACAGGGGGAGGCAATCAGCCCCAGCATTTT. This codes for CASSSLTGGGNQPQHF.